What follows are 8 T cell receptor beta chains derived from one specimen sequenced in a study of blood T cell repertoires in COVID-19 (dated by TCRdb to 2018 to 2021). The method was the immunoSEQ multiplex PCR assay. TCRdb stores this immuneACCESS table with in-frame sequences only. Part of the clones is absent; in the studies checked, under half of the shortfall reflects unresolved V genes, and no reason is known for the rest. The sample has tens of thousands of clones on record, under 85% of them singletons. Approximately 10% of the sample goes to the ten largest clones. The sequenced sample consisted of peripheral blood. The receptors were sampled from a man between 65 and 85 years old with acute or convalescent COVID-19.

The V gene is TRBV7-8, the J gene TRBJ2-7, with 7 bases aligning to TRBD1. Trimming cost V 4 bases and J 5 bases; bases outside gene matches: 14. This CDR3 region has 16 residues. The germline V gene has CDR1 SGHVS and CDR2 FQNEAQ. CDR3 protein: CASSSRQGSLRDEQYV. DNA of the CDR3: TGTGCCAGCAGCTCACGACAGGGTAGTTTGAGAGACGAGCAGTACGTC.

The V and J genes are TRBV28 and TRBJ2-2; TRBD1 is a possible D gene (7 bases). The CDR3 runs 15 residues. Trimming removed 6 bases from V and 4 bases from J, with 15 bases in between. Germline V gives CDR1 MDHEN, CDR2 SYDVKM. The CDR3 reads CASRNRQGGTGELFF. CDR3 in DNA: TGTGCCAGCAGAAACCGACAGGGAGGCACCGGGGAGCTGTTTTTT. Variable domain in full (rest from reference TRBV28 and TRBJ2-2): DVKVTQSSRYLVKRTGEKVFLECVQDMDHENMFWYRQDPGLGLRLIYFSYDVKMKEKGDIPEGYSVSREKKERFSLILESASTNQTSMYLCASRNRQGGTGELFFGEGSRLTVL.

The chain uses TRBV28 and TRBJ2-5, with D possibly matching TRBD1 (6 bases). Germline V gene lookup returns CDR1 MDHEN and CDR2 SYDVKM. Trimming left V 2 bases short and J 0 bases short, with 10 bases between. The CDR3 has 15 residues. CDR3 in DNA: TGTGCCAGCAGTTTACTGGGGACATACCAAGAGACCCAGTACTTC. This translates into CASSLLGTYQETQYF.

This chain joins TRBV6-5 and TRBJ1-5, with D possibly matching TRBD1 (6 bases). V lost 4 bases to trimming and J lost 7 bases, with 14 bases between them. This CDR3 region has 14 residues. Germline assignment: CDR1 MNHEY and CDR2 SVGAGI. The CDR3 nucleotides read TGTGCCAGCAGTTCTTACAGGGTCGGACAGCCCCAGCATTTT. It specifies CASSSYRVGQPQHF.

The chain has TRBV15 and TRBJ1-3; TRBD1 matches 8 bases. This CDR3 has 16 residues. Germline CDR1 and CDR2: LNHNV and YYDKDF (reference sequence). With V trimmed by 5 bases and J by 0 bases, 6 bases remained unmatched. The CDR3 DNA follows: TGTGCCACCAGCCTGGACAGGGCCTTCTCTGGAAACACCATATATTTT. Encoded protein: CATSLDRAFSGNTIYF.

V is TRBV19 and J is TRBJ2-3; 11 bases line up with TRBD1. This CDR3 has 16 amino acids. The V gene end was trimmed by 4 bases and the J gene end by 1 base; junction bases not matched to a gene: 4. The germline gives CDR1 LNHDA, CDR2 SQIVND (reference sequence). CDR3 region: CASSRRTGGGTDTQYF. The DNA of the CDR3 is TGTGCCAGTAGTAGACGGACAGGGGGCGGCACAGATACGCAGTATTTT.

This clone was seen a few times. The chain links TRBV6-6 to TRBJ1-6, with a tentative D call TRBD1 (5 bases). This CDR3 has 14 residues. V lost 4 bases and J 9 bases, leaving 13 bases between the germline ends. Germline CDR1 and CDR2: MNHNY and SVGAGI (reference sequence). DNA for the CDR3: TGTGCCAGCAGTTCGGGGGAGGAGGGTTCACCCCTCCACTTT. This encodes CASSSGEEGSPLHF.

The chain joins TRBV18 to TRBJ1-1; D not resolved. Per the germline V gene, CDR1 is KGHSH and CDR2 is LQKENI. V gave up 4 bases and J gave up 1 base, with 7 bases separating them. The CDR3 totals 13 residues. CDR3 sequence: CASSQDKNTEAFF. The CDR3 DNA is TGTGCCAGCTCACAAGACAAGAACACTGAAGCTTTCTTT. Full variable domain (remainder filled in from reference TRBV18 and TRBJ1-1): NAGVMQNPRHLVRRRGQEARLRCSPMKGHSHVYWYRQLPEEGLKFMVYLQKENIIDESGMPKERFSAEFPKEGPSILRIQQVVRGDSAAYFCASSQDKNTEAFFGQGTRLTVV.